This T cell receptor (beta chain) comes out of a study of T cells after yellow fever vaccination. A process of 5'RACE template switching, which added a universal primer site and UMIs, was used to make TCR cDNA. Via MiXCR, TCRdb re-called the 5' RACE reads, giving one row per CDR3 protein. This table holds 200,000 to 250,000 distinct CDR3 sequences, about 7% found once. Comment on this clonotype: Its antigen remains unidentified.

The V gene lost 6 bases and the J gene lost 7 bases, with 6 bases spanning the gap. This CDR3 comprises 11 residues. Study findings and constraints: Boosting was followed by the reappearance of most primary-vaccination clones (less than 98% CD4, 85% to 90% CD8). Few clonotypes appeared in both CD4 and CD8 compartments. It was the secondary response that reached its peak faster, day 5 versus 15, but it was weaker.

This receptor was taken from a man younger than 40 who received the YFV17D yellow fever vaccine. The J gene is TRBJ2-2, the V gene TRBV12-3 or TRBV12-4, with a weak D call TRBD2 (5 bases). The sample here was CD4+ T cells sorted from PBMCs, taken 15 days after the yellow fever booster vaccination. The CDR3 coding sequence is TGTGCCAGCAGCCGGGGCGGGGAGCTGTTTTTT. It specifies CASSRGGELFF.